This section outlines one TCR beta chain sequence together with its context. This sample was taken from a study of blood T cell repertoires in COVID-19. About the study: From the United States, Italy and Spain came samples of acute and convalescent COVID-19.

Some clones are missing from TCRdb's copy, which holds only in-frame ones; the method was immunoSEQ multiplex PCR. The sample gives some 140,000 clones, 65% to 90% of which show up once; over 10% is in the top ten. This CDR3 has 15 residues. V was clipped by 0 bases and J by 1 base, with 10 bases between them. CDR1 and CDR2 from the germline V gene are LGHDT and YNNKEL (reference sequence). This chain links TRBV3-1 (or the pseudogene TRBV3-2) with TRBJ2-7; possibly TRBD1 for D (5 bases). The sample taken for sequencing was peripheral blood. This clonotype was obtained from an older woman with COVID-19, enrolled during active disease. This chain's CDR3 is CASSQDRRTSYEQYF. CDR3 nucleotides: TGTGCCAGCAGCCAAGATCGTAGGACATCCTACGAGCAGTACTTC.